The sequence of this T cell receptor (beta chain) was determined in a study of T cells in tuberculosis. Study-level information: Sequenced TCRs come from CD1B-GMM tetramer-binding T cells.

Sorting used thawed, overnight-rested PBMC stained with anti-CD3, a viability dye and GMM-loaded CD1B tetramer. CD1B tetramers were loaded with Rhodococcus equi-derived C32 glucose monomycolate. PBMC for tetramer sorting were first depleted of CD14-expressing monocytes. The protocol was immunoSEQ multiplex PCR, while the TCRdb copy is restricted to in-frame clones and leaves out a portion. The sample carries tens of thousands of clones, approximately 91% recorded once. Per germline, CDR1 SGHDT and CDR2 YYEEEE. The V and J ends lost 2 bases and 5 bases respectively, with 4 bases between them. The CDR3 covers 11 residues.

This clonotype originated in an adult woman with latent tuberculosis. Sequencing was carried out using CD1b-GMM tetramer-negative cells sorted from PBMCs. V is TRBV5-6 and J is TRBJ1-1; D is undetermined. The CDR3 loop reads CASSFGTEAFF. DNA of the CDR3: TGTGCCAGCAGCTTCGGGACTGAAGCTTTCTTT.